Presented here are 25 T cell receptor beta chains from one specimen sequenced in a study of T-cell memory formation after mild COVID-19. TCRdb itself ran the 5' RACE reads through MiXCR, one entry per CDR3 protein. Of a few hundred thousand distinct CDR3 sequences listed, 27% are singletons. The sequenced sample was PBMCs or a T cell subset sorted from them (not recorded which). The receptors were sampled from an adult woman who had mild COVID-19 (a few samples of this study predate the infection). Cell type and time point are not known.

This clonotype was detected a few times. V usage is TRBV4-1 and J usage is TRBJ2-5; no clear D. The CDR3 consists of 16 residues. Germline lookup yields CDR1 MGHRA and CDR2 YSYEKL. Trimming took 0 bases from V and 5 from J, leaving 16 bases between them. Here the CDR3 reads CASSQDTLLDRETQYF. The CDR3 DNA reads as TGCGCCAGCAGCCAAGATACACTCTTAGACCGGGAGACCCAGTACTTC.

The CDR3 DNA follows: TGTGCCAGCAGCGTAGGGACAGGGGGAAACACCATATATTTT. Its translation: CASSVGTGGNTIYF. V usage is TRBV9 and J usage is TRBJ1-3, with 8 bases identical to TRBD1. V gave up 0 bases and J gave up 4 bases; unmatched junction bases: 0. CDR3 length: 14 amino acids. Germline CDR1 SGDLS, CDR2 YYNGEE.

The chain carries TRBV30 and TRBJ2-1; no firm D call. The germline CDR1 and CDR2 sequences are GTSNPN and SVGIG (reference sequence). The CDR3 loop spans 13 amino acids. V was shortened by 2 bases and J by 0 bases, with 5 bases between the two germline ends. In DNA form, the CDR3 reads TGTGCCTGGAGTAGTAGCTCCTACAATGAGCAGTTCTTC. Its protein product is CAWSSSSYNEQFF.

This chain connects TRBV24-1 to TRBJ2-2; the match to TRBD1 covers 9 bases. Germline lookup yields CDR1 KGHDR and CDR2 SFDVKD. Trimming at V came to 7 bases and at J to 4 bases, leaving 9 bases not matched to a gene. The CDR3 loop spans 16 amino acids. CDR3 residues: CATRETGTGSTGELFF. The DNA of the CDR3 is TGTGCCACCAGAGAGACGGGGACAGGGAGCACCGGGGAGCTGTTTTTT.

V and J are TRBV24-1 and TRBJ2-3; 8 bases are shared with TRBD2. Germline CDR1 KGHDR, CDR2 SFDVKD. CDR3 length: 14 residues. Trimming took 9 bases from V and 3 from J; bases not matched to a gene: 7. The CDR3 DNA follows: TGTGCCACCGCGCGGGGGGTAGGGACAGATACGCAGTATTTT. This codes for CATARGVGTDTQYF.

The V call is TRBV6-1, the J call TRBJ2-7; D may correspond to TRBD1 or TRBD2 (5 bases each). The V end was cut by 8 bases, the J end by 12 bases, with 20 bases between. The germline V gene has CDR1 MNHNS and CDR2 SASEGT. CDR3 length equals 12 residues. The CDR3 reads CASWDGGYVWYF. The CDR3 coding sequence is TGTGCCAGCTGGGACGGAGGCTACGTTTGGTACTTC.

This clonotype was observed a few times. The V gene is TRBV5-1, the J gene TRBJ1-1; D is undetermined. The V gene's germline CDR1 is SGHRS and CDR2 YFSETQ. CDR3 length: 15 amino acids. Trimming shortened V by 5 bases and J by 4 bases, and 18 bases separated the two germline ends. The DNA for the CDR3 is TGCGCCAGCAGTCCGCCGGCCGTGTCGGGCACTGAAGCTTTCTTT. It codes for CASSPPAVSGTEAFF.

The V call is TRBV7-9, the J call TRBJ2-1; TRBD2 agrees at 12 bases. Losses at the gene ends were 4 bases for V and 6 bases for J; bases not matched to a gene: 7. The CDR3 sequence is 16 residues long. Per germline, CDR1 SEHNR and CDR2 FQNEAQ (reference sequence). For the CDR3, the DNA is TGTGCCAGCAGCTCGATCGGACTAGCGGGACTCAATGAGCAGTTCTTC. It is translated as CASSSIGLAGLNEQFF. Full variable domain (outside the CDR3, taken from reference TRBV7-9 and TRBJ2-1): DTGVSQNPRHKITKRGQNVTFRCDPISEHNRLYWYRQTLGQGPEFLTYFQNEAQLEKSRLLSDRFSAERPKGSFSTLEIQRTEQGDSAMYLCASSSIGLAGLNEQFFGPGTRLTVL.

This clonotype appeared a few times. This rearrangement joins TRBV7-2 to TRBJ1-1; D possibly corresponds to TRBD1 (6 bases). Germline V gives CDR1 SGHTA, CDR2 FQGNSA. The V and J ends lost 0 bases and 3 bases respectively, with 14 bases between them. CDR3 length equals 16 residues. CDR3 DNA: TGTGCCAGCAGCTTAGCGCAGGCAGGGGCGTACACTGAAGCTTTCTTT. Translating gives CASSLAQAGAYTEAFF. Full variable domain (remainder filled in from reference TRBV7-2 and TRBJ1-1): GAGVSQSPSNKVTEKGKDVELRCDPISGHTALYWYRQSLGQGLEFLIYFQGNSAPDKSGLPSDRFSAERTGGSVSTLTIQRTQQEDSAVYLCASSLAQAGAYTEAFFGQGTRLTVV.

The V and J genes are TRBV30 and TRBJ2-2; 11 bases line up with TRBD2. V shed 2 bases and J 4 bases; nucleotides not matched to a gene: 3. The CDR3 has 15 amino acids. CDR1 and CDR2 from the germline V gene are GTSNPN and SVGIG (reference sequence). CDR3 amino acids: CAWSRGLAVTGELFF. The CDR3, as DNA: TGTGCCTGGAGTAGGGGACTAGCGGTCACCGGGGAGCTGTTTTTT.

This clonotype has only a few counts. V usage is TRBV9 and J usage is TRBJ2-1; TRBD1 matches 10 bases. CDR3 size: 15 residues. V lost 4 bases to trimming and J lost 6 bases; unmatched junction nucleotides: 7. Germline loops: CDR1 SGDLS, CDR2 YYNGEE. The CDR3 DNA sequence: TGTGCCAGCAGCCACGGGACAGGGGTTCTCAATGAGCAGTTCTTC. Its translation is CASSHGTGVLNEQFF. Full variable domain (remainder filled in from reference TRBV9 and TRBJ2-1): DSGVTQTPKHLITATGQRVTLRCSPRSGDLSVYWYQQSLDQGLQFLIQYYNGEERAKGNILERFSAQQFPDLHSELNLSSLELGDSALYFCASSHGTGVLNEQFFGPGTRLTVL.

The genes are TRBV3-1 and TRBJ1-6, with unresolved D. Per germline, CDR1 LGHDT and CDR2 YNNKEL (reference sequence). V was trimmed by 4 bases and J by 5 bases, leaving 9 bases between them. The CDR3 consists of 14 residues. CDR3 sequence reads: CASSLQSDNSPLHF. The CDR3 coding sequence is TGTGCCAGCAGCCTCCAAAGTGATAATTCACCCCTCCACTTT.

V is TRBV20-1 and J is TRBJ1-4; TRBD1 is a possible D gene (5 bases). V was shortened by 1 base and J by 8 bases, with 17 bases between the two germline ends. Looked up from germline, CDR1 is DFQATT and CDR2 is SNEGSKA (reference sequence). The CDR3 has 15 residues. The DNA for the CDR3 is TGCAGTGCTAGAGGTCCGGGAGGGGTCGGGGAAAAACTGTTTTTT. Protein sequence: CSARGPGGVGEKLFF.

The chain couples TRBV18 to TRBJ1-1, with TRBD1 as a possible D gene (5 bases). Trimming cost V 1 base and J 0 bases, with 12 bases left between them. Germline lookup yields CDR1 KGHSH and CDR2 LQKENI. The CDR3 is made up of 16 amino acids. CDR3 sequence: CASSPLARDLNTEAFF. In DNA, the CDR3 is TGTGCCAGCTCACCACTGGCCAGGGACCTGAACACTGAAGCTTTCTTT. The full variable domain, rest sourced from reference TRBV18 and TRBJ1-1, is NAGVMQNPRHLVRRRGQEARLRCSPMKGHSHVYWYRQLPEEGLKFMVYLQKENIIDESGMPKERFSAEFPKEGPSILRIQQVVRGDSAAYFCASSPLARDLNTEAFFGQGTRLTVV.

This clonotype was found once. V usage is TRBV18 and J usage is TRBJ2-4, with 7 nucleotides matching TRBD1. Germline assignment: CDR1 KGHSH and CDR2 LQKENI. The V segment lost 2 bases and the J segment 3 bases; nucleotides outside the gene matches: 10. The CDR3 consists of 17 residues. The chain's CDR3 is CASSPSTFDRDKNIQYF. The CDR3 DNA reads as TGTGCCAGCTCACCATCCACATTCGACAGGGACAAAAACATTCAGTACTTC.

This clonotype was observed a handful of times. This chain links TRBV12-3 or TRBV12-4 with TRBJ2-1; 8 bases line up with TRBD2. The CDR3 contains 15 residues. V trimming: 6 bases; J trimming: 2 bases; junction bases outside the gene matches: 6. The chain's CDR3 is CASRNSGTPYNEQFF. For the CDR3, the DNA is TGTGCCAGCAGGAATAGCGGGACGCCCTACAATGAGCAGTTCTTC.

The chain has TRBV7-9 and TRBJ1-2; 8 bases are shared with TRBD1. With V trimmed by 5 bases and J by 5 bases, 4 bases remained unmatched. Germline V gives CDR1 SEHNR, CDR2 FQNEAQ (reference sequence). This CDR3 region has 13 residues. CDR3 loop: CASSQDREYGYTF. The CDR3 DNA follows: TGTGCCAGCAGCCAGGACAGGGAATATGGCTACACCTTC.

The gene calls are TRBV7-9 and TRBJ2-4; the D gene is possibly TRBD2 (5 bases). V was shortened by 0 bases and J by 5 bases, with 8 bases between the two germline ends. Germline CDR1 and CDR2: SEHNR and FQNEAQ (reference sequence). CDR3 length equals 14 residues. The CDR3 reads CASSLASGQNIQYF. The CDR3 bases are TGTGCCAGCAGCTTAGCCAGCGGTCAAAACATTCAGTACTTC.

Regarding this clonotype: The junction does not match germline at one end; this may be a read error. This chain connects TRBV20-1 to TRBJ2-7; TRBD2 matches 9 bases. CDR1 and CDR2 (germline): DFQATT, SNEGSKA (reference sequence). The CDR3 is 14 amino acids. This chain's CDR3 is CSARIPGLAYAQYF. In DNA form, the CDR3 reads TGCAGTGCCAGAATCCCGGGACTAGCCTACGCGCAGTACTTC.

This clonotype was seen only a few times. The J gene is TRBJ2-5, the V gene TRBV20-1; possibly TRBD2 for D (5 bases). The CDR3 runs to 14 residues. Germline CDR1 and CDR2: DFQATT and SNEGSKA (reference sequence). Trimming removed 3 bases at V and 2 bases at J, with 13 bases between. The CDR3 DNA is TGCAGTGCTAGTCCCGAGCGGCTACAAGAGACCCAGTACTTC. Protein product: CSASPERLQETQYF.

The chain is built from TRBV18 and TRBJ2-2, with TRBD2 matching 10 bases. This CDR3 comprises 16 residues. From germline, CDR1 is KGHSH and CDR2 LQKENI. The ends lost 3 bases at V and 3 bases at J; junction bases unmatched: 4. The CDR3 region has the DNA TGTGCCAGCTCACCCATCCTAGCGGGAGACACCGGGGAGCTGTTTTTT. Translating it yields CASSPILAGDTGELFF.

There are a few counts of this clonotype. J is TRBJ2-1 and V is TRBV7-3, with 11 bases that match TRBD2. V dropped 5 bases and J dropped 8; count of bases not matched to a gene: 8. Germline V gene sequence: CDR1 SGHTA, CDR2 FQGTGA. This CDR3 region has 15 residues. The CDR3, as DNA: TGTGCCAGCAGCCTGGATAGCGGGAGGGTCTATGAGCAGTTCTTC. It codes for CASSLDSGRVYEQFF.

This clonotype was counted between two and nine times. The chain carries TRBV29-1 and TRBJ2-7, with 8 bases lining up with TRBD1. V was pared by 6 bases and J by 4 bases, with 8 bases of the junction left unmatched. The CDR3 sequence is 13 residues long. Germline V gives CDR1 SQVTM, CDR2 ANQGSEA. The CDR3 region has the DNA TGCAGCGTACTGACAGGGGCCCATTACGAGCAGTACTTC. This encodes CSVLTGAHYEQYF.

The chain joins TRBV20-1 to TRBJ2-1; the D is unclear. Germline lookup yields CDR1 DFQATT and CDR2 SNEGSKA (reference sequence). Trimming stripped 0 bases from V and 5 bases from J, with 11 bases between. The CDR3 is 14 amino acids. The CDR3 nucleotides read TGCAGTGCTAGAGAGCTAGAATGGGACAATGAGCAGTTCTTC. This codes for CSARELEWDNEQFF.

The sample holds one count of this clonotype. This chain joins TRBV12-3 or TRBV12-4 and TRBJ1-2; D is perhaps TRBD1 (5 bases). The CDR3 loop spans 14 amino acids. V lost 10 bases and J lost 2, with 17 bases in between. CDR3 protein: CAIIPQGGNYGYTF. In DNA, the CDR3 is TGTGCCATCATCCCCCAGGGAGGAAACTATGGCTACACCTTC.